These T cell receptor beta chains were read from a single sample in a study of early T cells in non-severe SARS-CoV-2 infection. In TCRdb, the 5' RACE reads were re-called with MiXCR into one record per CDR3 protein. The top ten hold approximately 6% of the sample, which has tens of thousands of distinct CDR3 sequences, roughly 4.6% seen once. The material was whole blood, obtained at baseline. The source of these receptors is an adult who was a healthcare worker with PCR-confirmed SARS-CoV-2 infection or an uninfected control (not recorded which). The CDR3 runs from the conserved cysteine through the conserved F or W. A D gene is named only where the DNA matches it firmly. The size of a clone is reported for some rows only, either as once, few or many, or as a class for expanded clones.

J gene	V gene	clone size	D gene	CDR3 protein	CDR3 DNA
TRBJ2-1	TRBV29-1	many	.	CSVGGYNEQFF	TGCAGCGTTGGGGGGTACAATGAGCAGTTCTTC
TRBJ2-5	TRBV19	few	.	CASSIVMEETQYF	TGTGCCAGTAGTATTGTGATGGAAGAGACCCAGTACTTC
TRBJ2-1	TRBV11-1	.	.	CASIQGLGSGVTYNEQFF	TGTGCCAGCATCCAGGGGCTCGGCAGCGGGGTGACGTACAATGAGCAGTTCTTC
TRBJ2-5	TRBV11-2	many	TRBD2	CASSLGSSGRQETQYF	TGTGCCAGCAGCTTAGGATCTAGCGGGAGGCAAGAGACCCAGTACTTC
TRBJ1-1	TRBV18	many	.	CASSPPSVNTEAFF	TGTGCCAGCTCACCACCTTCCGTGAACACTGAAGCTTTCTTT
TRBJ1-5	TRBV6-5	many	.	CASSYTWDHSNQPQHF	TGTGCCAGCAGTTACACCTGGGACCATAGCAATCAGCCCCAGCATTTT
TRBJ2-5	TRBV20-1	.	TRBD1	CSARADRGRQETQYF	TGCAGTGCTAGAGCGGACAGGGGACGGCAAGAGACCCAGTACTTC
TRBJ1-6	TRBV7-9	many	TRBD1	CASSNRGLPLHF	TGTGCCAGCAGCAACAGGGGGCTACCCCTCCACTTT
TRBJ1-5	TRBV9	many	.	CASSVVPDSNQPQHF	TGTGCCAGCAGCGTAGTCCCAGATAGCAATCAGCCCCAGCATTTT
TRBJ1-1	TRBV18	many	.	CASSPGSDTEAFF	TGTGCCAGCTCACCAGGCAGCGACACTGAAGCTTTCTTT
TRBJ2-3	TRBV6-5	many	.	CASSYLGSTDTQYF	TGTGCCAGCAGTTACCTAGGAAGCACAGATACGCAGTATTTT
TRBJ2-3	TRBV4-1	.	.	CASSQIGNTDTQYF	TGCGCCAGCAGCCAAATAGGAAACACAGATACGCAGTATTTT
TRBJ2-1	TRBV7-2	many	.	CASSLAGARYNEQFF	TGTGCCAGCAGCTTAGCGGGGGCCCGATACAATGAGCAGTTCTTC
TRBJ1-1	TRBV7-8	many	.	CASSSFVGDTEAFF	TGTGCCAGCAGCTCGTTCGTCGGCGACACTGAAGCTTTCTTT
TRBJ2-7	TRBV5-6	many	.	CASSSTGQPSYEQYF	TGTGCCAGCAGCTCAACAGGGCAACCATCCTACGAGCAGTACTTC
TRBJ2-1	TRBV7-3	few	.	CASSLGTHNEQFF	TGTGCCAGCAGCTTGGGGACCCACAATGAGCAGTTCTTC